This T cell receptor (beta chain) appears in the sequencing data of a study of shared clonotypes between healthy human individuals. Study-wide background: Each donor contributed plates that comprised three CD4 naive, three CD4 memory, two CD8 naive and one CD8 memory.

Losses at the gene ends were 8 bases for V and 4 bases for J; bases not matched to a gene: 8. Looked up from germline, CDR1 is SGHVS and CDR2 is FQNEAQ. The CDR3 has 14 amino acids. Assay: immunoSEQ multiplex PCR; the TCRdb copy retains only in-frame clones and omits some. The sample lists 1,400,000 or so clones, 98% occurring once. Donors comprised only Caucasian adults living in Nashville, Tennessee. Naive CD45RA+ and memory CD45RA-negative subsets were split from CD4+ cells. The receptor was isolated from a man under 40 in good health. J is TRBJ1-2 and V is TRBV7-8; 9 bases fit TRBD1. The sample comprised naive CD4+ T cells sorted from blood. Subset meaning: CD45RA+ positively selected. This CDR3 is CASASGTGSYGYTF. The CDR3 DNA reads TGTGCCAGCGCCTCCGGGACAGGGAGCTATGGCTACACCTTC.